Shown below are 9 T cell receptor beta chains from a single sample sequenced in a study of OX40 agonist ivuxolimab in advanced cancers. Here immunoSEQ multiplex PCR was the method, and the copy in TCRdb shows in-frame clones only, minus some. The sample lists about 55,000 clones, 80% occurring once. Sequenced material: CD4+ or CD8+ T cells sorted from blood, taken in a trial of the OX40 agonist ivuxolimab. These receptors originate from an adult with an advanced solid tumor such as melanoma, head and neck, liver or kidney cancer.

The rearrangement links TRBV18 to TRBJ2-1; 8 bases fit TRBD1. Trimming removed 5 bases from V and 8 bases from J; junction bases left unmatched: 8. The CDR3 contains 14 residues. Germline CDR1 is KGHSH and CDR2 is LQKENI. CDR3 protein: CASSSQGARDEQFF. CDR3 coding DNA: TGTGCCAGCTCATCCCAGGGGGCTCGGGATGAGCAGTTCTTC.

CDR3 residues: CASSVGWGQGMGEAFF. CDR3 in DNA: TGTGCCAGCAGCGTAGGGTGGGGTCAGGGAATGGGTGAAGCTTTCTTT. V is TRBV9 and J is TRBJ1-1, with D perhaps TRBD1 (5 bases). V was trimmed by 0 bases and J by 7 bases, leaving 19 bases between them. This CDR3 comprises 16 residues. Germline V CDR1 and CDR2: SGDLS, YYNGEE.

This chain uses TRBV27 with TRBJ2-1, with D perhaps TRBD1 (6 bases). The CDR3 runs to 18 residues. Trimming stripped 4 bases from V and 0 bases from J, with 19 bases between. Germline CDR1 is MNHEY and CDR2 is SMNVEV (reference sequence). CDR3: CASSSARGASSSYNEQFF. DNA of the CDR3: TGTGCCAGCAGTTCGGCCAGGGGCGCGTCGAGCTCCTACAATGAGCAGTTCTTC.

The chain employs TRBV5-5 and TRBJ2-5; no clear D gene. The V end lost 0 bases, the J end lost 2 bases, and 8 bases lay between the germline ends. Looked up from germline, CDR1 is SGHKS and CDR2 is YYEKEE (reference sequence). This CDR3 is built from 14 residues. CDR3 in DNA: TGTGCCAGCAGCTTGGGGCTCCAGCAAGAGACCCAGTACTTC. Translated: CASSLGLQQETQYF.

The gene calls are TRBV29-1 and TRBJ2-5; 10 bases fit TRBD1. The CDR3 length is 13 residues. V trimming: 5 bases; J trimming: 5 bases; junction bases outside the gene matches: 5. The germline CDR1 and CDR2 sequences are SQVTM and ANQGSEA. The CDR3 DNA reads as TGCAGCGTTCGACAGGGGGCAGGGGAGACCCAGTACTTC. Protein: CSVRQGAGETQYF.

This rearrangement joins TRBV9 to TRBJ2-1; 7 positions match TRBD2. CDR1 and CDR2 (germline): SGDLS, YYNGEE. Unmatched junction bases numbered 4, after V lost 6 bases and J lost 4 bases. The CDR3 has 13 amino acids. The CDR3 reads CASKEGGYNEQFF. As DNA, the CDR3 is TGTGCCAGCAAAGAGGGAGGGTACAATGAGCAGTTCTTC.

In nucleotides, the CDR3 is TGTGCCAGCAGTGTTAGGGAAGGCAATCAGCCCCAGCATTTT. Amino acid sequence: CASSVREGNQPQHF. The rearrangement links TRBV2 to TRBJ1-5; unclear D gene. CDR3 length: 14 residues. CDR1 SNHLY and CDR2 FYNNEI come from the germline V gene. Trimming removed 4 bases from V and 2 bases from J, with 9 bases in between. The full variable domain, completed using reference TRBV2 and TRBJ1-5, is EPEVTQTPSHQVTQMGQEVILRCVPISNHLYFYWYRQILGQKVEFLVSFYNNEISEKSEIFDDQFSVERPDGSNFTLKIRSTKLEDSAMYFCASSVREGNQPQHFGDGTRLSIL.

V is TRBV19 and J is TRBJ1-5, with unresolved D. CDR1 is LNHDA, CDR2 SQIVND, per germline (reference sequence). The germline V and J ends were trimmed by 8 bases and 0 bases, with 14 bases remaining between them. CDR3 size: 15 residues. The CDR3 coding sequence is TGTGCCAGTGACGGACGGCGGAGTAGCAATCAGCCCCAGCATTTT. It translates to CASDGRRSSNQPQHF.

The chain links TRBV5-1 to TRBJ1-4; 8 nucleotides match TRBD1. Germline lookup yields CDR1 SGHRS and CDR2 YFSETQ. V lost 0 bases, J lost 7 bases, and 2 bases stayed unmatched. CDR3 size: 14 residues. In DNA, the CDR3 is TGCGCCAGCAGCTTGGCAGGGGGCACTGAAAAACTGTTTTTT. Amino acid sequence: CASSLAGGTEKLFF.